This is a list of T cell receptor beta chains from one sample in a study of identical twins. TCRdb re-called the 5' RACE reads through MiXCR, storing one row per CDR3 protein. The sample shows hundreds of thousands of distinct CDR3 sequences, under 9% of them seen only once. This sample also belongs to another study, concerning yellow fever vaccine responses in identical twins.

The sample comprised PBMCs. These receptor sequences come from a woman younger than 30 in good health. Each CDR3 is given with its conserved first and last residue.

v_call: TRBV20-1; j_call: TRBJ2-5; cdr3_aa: CSARRLVSEETQYF
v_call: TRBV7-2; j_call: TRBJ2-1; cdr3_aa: CASSFRLAGTYNEQFF
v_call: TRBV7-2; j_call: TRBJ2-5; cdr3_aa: CASSSMVASQETQYF
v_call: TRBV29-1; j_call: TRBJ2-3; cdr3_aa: CSVLAGAGDTQYF
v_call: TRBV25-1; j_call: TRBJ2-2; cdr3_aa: CASSESGGTSTGELFF
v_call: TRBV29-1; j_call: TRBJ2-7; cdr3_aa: CSVEGVSGNSYEQYF
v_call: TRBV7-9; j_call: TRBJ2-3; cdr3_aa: CASSPRFSGSTDTQYF
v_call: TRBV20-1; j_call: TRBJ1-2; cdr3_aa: CSAISLPFTGIHGYTF
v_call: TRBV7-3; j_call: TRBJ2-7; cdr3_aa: CASSLISLTYEQYF
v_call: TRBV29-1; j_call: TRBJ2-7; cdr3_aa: CSVEVTGVQGEQYF
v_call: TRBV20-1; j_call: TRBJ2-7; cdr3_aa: CSAESPGTGSYEQYF
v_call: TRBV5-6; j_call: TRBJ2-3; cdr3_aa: CASSSTTSGSTDTQYF
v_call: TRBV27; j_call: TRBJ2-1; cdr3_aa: CASSLLTAGGAYNEQFF
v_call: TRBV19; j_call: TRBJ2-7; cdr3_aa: CASRTGTMDAEQYF
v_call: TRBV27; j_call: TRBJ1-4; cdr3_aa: CASSRQGTTNEKLFF
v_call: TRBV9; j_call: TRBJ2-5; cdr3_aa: CASRAGGSGTQYF
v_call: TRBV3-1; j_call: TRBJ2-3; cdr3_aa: CASSQGVGGGRTDTQYF
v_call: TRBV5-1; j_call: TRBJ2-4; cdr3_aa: CASSLSTRAKNIQYF
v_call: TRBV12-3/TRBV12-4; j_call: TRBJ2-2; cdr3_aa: CASSQKTGQGYTGELFF
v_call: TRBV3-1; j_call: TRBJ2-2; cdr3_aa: CASCQGDRVTGELFF
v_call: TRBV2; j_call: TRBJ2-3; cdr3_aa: CASKLTGASTDTQYF
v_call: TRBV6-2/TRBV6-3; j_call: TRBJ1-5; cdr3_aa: CASSSLRDYQPQHF
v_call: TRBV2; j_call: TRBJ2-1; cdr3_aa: CASRVRQGPGQFF
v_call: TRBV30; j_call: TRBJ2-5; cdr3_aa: CAWSGPGETQYF
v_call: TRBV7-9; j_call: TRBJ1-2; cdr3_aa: CASSLGGAQGYTF
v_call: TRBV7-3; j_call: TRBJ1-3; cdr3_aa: CASSPSSGNTIYF
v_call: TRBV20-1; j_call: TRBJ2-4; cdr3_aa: CSAHPLRERETLSKNIQYF
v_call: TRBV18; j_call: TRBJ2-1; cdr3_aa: CASSPPIGTSAYNEQFF
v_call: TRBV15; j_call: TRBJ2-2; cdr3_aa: CATSWGRGTGELFF
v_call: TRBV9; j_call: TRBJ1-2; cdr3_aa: CASYGSFQLSGYTF